A single sample is the source of the 13 T cell receptor beta chains below, sequenced in a study of blood T cells in healthy people across ages. The use of a sample-barcoded 5' primer and a J-beta primer mix characterized a second PCR of roughly 6 to 12 cycles. TCRdb ran MiXCR on the 5' RACE reads and lists one entry per CDR3 protein. The sample lists about 930,000 distinct CDR3 sequences, almost 30% occurring once. These data also formed part of another study, on T cells of mothers and their children.

The source material was blood. All receptors derive from a middle-aged woman in good health.

This clonotype was recorded at least ten times. The chain recombines TRBV24-1 with TRBJ2-1; D gene ambiguous. V lost 9 bases to trimming and J lost 6 bases, with 8 bases between them. Germline V gene sequence: CDR1 KGHDR, CDR2 SFDVKD. The CDR3 contains 11 residues. CDR3 residues: CATSDLNEQFF. The DNA for the CDR3 is TGTGCCACCTCGGATCTCAATGAGCAGTTCTTC.

The chain is built from TRBV7-8 and TRBJ1-1, with D maybe TRBD1 (5 bases). The V and J ends lost 8 bases and 4 bases respectively, with 20 bases between them. CDR1 SGHVS and CDR2 FQNEAQ come from the germline V gene. This CDR3 is built from 15 residues. The CDR3 DNA reads as TGTGCCAGCTTGACTTCGGGGGTGAGATCCACTGAAGCTTTCTTT. This sequence encodes CASLTSGVRSTEAFF.

This clonotype has more than one count but fewer than ten. A read error may be the cause here, since a much bigger clone is one base away. The rearrangement joins TRBV6-4 to TRBJ2-3, with 7 bases that match TRBD2. Germline CDR1 and CDR2: MRHNA and SNTAGT. This CDR3 contains 16 residues. CDR3: CASSNSKRGGTDTQYF. The CDR3 nucleotides read TGTGCCAGCAGTAACTCGAAGCGGGGAGGCACAGATACGCAGTATTTT.

This clonotype has a handful of counts. This rearrangement joins TRBV3-1 to TRBJ2-5; D is perhaps TRBD2 (6 bases). The germline V gene has CDR1 LGHDT and CDR2 YNNKEL (reference sequence). The CDR3 has 15 amino acids. The ends were cut back, 4 bases at V and 4 bases at J, with 16 bases in the middle. CDR3 in amino acids: CASSPGAGLRETQYF. CDR3 DNA: TGTGCCAGCAGCCCTGGGGCGGGGCTTCGAGAGACCCAGTACTTC.

This clonotype turned up a few times. The V gene is TRBV5-6, the J gene TRBJ2-5; 9 nucleotides align to TRBD2. V shed 0 bases, J shed 11 bases, and the junction held 11 bases outside the gene matches. The CDR3 has 15 amino acids. Germline CDR1 reads SGHDT; CDR2 reads YYEEEE. The CDR3 protein is CASSLEAGTSNEQYF. In nucleotides, the CDR3 is TGTGCCAGCAGCTTGGAGGCCGGGACTAGCAATGAGCAGTACTTC.

This clonotype occurred a few times. This chain uses TRBV6-6 with TRBJ1-1; 9 positions match TRBD1. V lost 4 bases and J lost 5; bases outside the gene matches: 8. The CDR3 runs 15 residues. CDR1 MNHNY and CDR2 SVGAGI come from the germline V gene (reference sequence). The CDR3 sequence is CASSFGQGRRTEAFF. CDR3 nucleotides: TGTGCCAGCAGTTTCGGACAGGGGCGCAGAACTGAAGCTTTCTTT.

This chain joins TRBV5-4 and TRBJ2-3; D may be TRBD2 (6 bases). Germline V gene data show CDR1 as SGHNT and CDR2 as YYREEE (reference sequence). This CDR3 spans 17 amino acids. Trimming shortened V by 0 bases and J by 0 bases, and 14 bases separated the two germline ends. This CDR3 reads CASSLGLALQSTDTQYF. The CDR3 DNA is TGTGCCAGCAGCTTGGGGCTAGCGTTACAAAGCACAGATACGCAGTATTTT.

This clonotype was seen repeatedly, ten times or more. The V gene is TRBV28, the J gene TRBJ2-7; 7 positions match TRBD2. Germline lookup yields CDR1 MDHEN and CDR2 SYDVKM. The V and J ends lost 5 bases and 0 bases, in that order; junction bases with no gene match: 7. The CDR3 has 15 residues. DNA of the CDR3: TGTGCCAGCAGTACACGACTAGCCCTCTCCTACGAGCAGTACTTC. Amino acids: CASSTRLALSYEQYF.

This clonotype was counted a few times. The chain is built from TRBV30 and TRBJ1-2; 7 bases line up with TRBD1. Germline-derived CDR1 and CDR2 are GTSNPN and SVGIG (reference sequence). Germline trimming cut 8 bases from V and 8 bases from J; bases unmatched to any gene: 17. This CDR3 comprises 14 residues. The CDR3 region is CALNNTTRGRGYTF. The DNA of the CDR3 is TGTGCCCTGAATAACACAACGAGGGGGCGAGGCTACACCTTC. Full variable domain (outside the CDR3, taken from reference TRBV30 and TRBJ1-2): SQTIHQWPATLVQPVGSPLSLECTVEGTSNPNLYWYRQAAGRGLQLLFYSVGIGQISSEVPQNLSASRPQDRQFILSSKKLLLSDSGFYLCALNNTTRGRGYTFGSGTRLTVV.

This clonotype appeared a few times. The chain links TRBV11-3 to TRBJ2-1; D remains unclear. Trimming stripped 6 bases from V and 6 bases from J, with 12 bases between. CDR3 length: 13 amino acids. The V gene's germline CDR1 is SGHNT and CDR2 YENEEA. The CDR3 nucleotides are TGTGCCAGCAGTCATGCGGAGCGCAATGAGCAGTTCTTC. Translated, it gives CASSHAERNEQFF.

The V and J genes are TRBV4-3 and TRBJ1-6; D is unresolved. The CDR3 contains 14 residues. V lost 6 bases and J lost 4, with 10 bases in between. Germline V gene sequence: CDR1 LGHNA, CDR2 YSLEER. Here the CDR3 DNA reads TGCGCCAGCAGACACGGAAAGTATAATTCACCCCTCCACTTT. It translates to CASRHGKYNSPLHF.

With regard to this clonotype: The junction and the germline gene differ at one end; a read error may be behind it. The chain employs TRBV28 and TRBJ1-3, with D tentatively TRBD1 (6 bases). This CDR3 is built from 17 residues. CDR1 MDHEN and CDR2 SYDVKM come from the germline V gene. This chain's CDR3 is CANSLGGQWHSGNTIYF. The CDR3 bases are TGTGCCAACAGTTTAGGGGGTCAGTGGCACTCTGGAAACACCATATATTTT.

As to this clonotype: A single base separates this from a much larger clone, so it may be a read error. This chain uses TRBV6-6 with TRBJ2-7; TRBD2 aligns across 8 bases. There are 14 residues in the CDR3. V lost 7 bases to trimming and J lost 5 bases; unmatched junction nucleotides: 10. Looked up from germline, CDR1 is MNHNY and CDR2 is SVGAGI (reference sequence). CDR3 sequence (DNA): TGTGCCAGCAACCCGGGACTAGTGGCCCACGAGCAGTACTTC. Its protein is CASNPGLVAHEQYF.